What follows are 21 T cell receptor beta chains derived from one specimen sequenced in a study of cytomegalovirus exposure and HLA in healthy donors. This PCR relied on a set of 60 Vbeta primers and 13 Jbeta primers. Some clones are missing from TCRdb's copy, which holds only in-frame ones; the method was immunoSEQ multiplex PCR. This sample carries about 140,000 clones, about 80% of them seen once, and the ten largest clones take 2% to 2.5%. Sequenced input: PBMCs. The receptor source for this set is a man aged 30 to 45 in good health and CMV-seronegative.

This chain joins TRBV28 and TRBJ2-7; D may be TRBD1 (6 bases). Trimming removed 7 bases at V and 3 bases at J, with 16 bases between. CDR3 size: 14 residues. Germline V gives CDR1 MDHEN, CDR2 SYDVKM. CDR3 nucleotides: TGTGCCAGCACCGAACAGGGATCGCTCTACGAGCAGTACTTC. This encodes CASTEQGSLYEQYF.

The chain combines TRBV11-2 with TRBJ1-1; 10 bases are a match to TRBD1. Germline V CDR1 and CDR2: SGHAT, FQNNGV. With V trimmed by 5 bases and J by 5 bases, 11 bases remained unmatched. CDR3 size: 16 residues. The CDR3 DNA follows: TGTGCCAGCAGCCGTCGGGACAGGGGCAAAAGGACTGAAGCTTTCTTT. The encoded protein is CASSRRDRGKRTEAFF.

The rearrangement uses TRBV28 and TRBJ1-5; no definite D call. This CDR3 region has 12 residues. Trimming left V 7 bases short and J 5 bases short, with 9 bases between. Germline assignment: CDR1 MDHEN and CDR2 SYDVKM. As DNA, the CDR3 is TGTGCCAGCACCACCTATGATCAGCCCCAGCATTTT. Protein: CASTTYDQPQHF. Full variable domain (remainder filled in from reference TRBV28 and TRBJ1-5): DVKVTQSSRYLVKRTGEKVFLECVQDMDHENMFWYRQDPGLGLRLIYFSYDVKMKEKGDIPEGYSVSREKKERFSLILESASTNQTSMYLCASTTYDQPQHFGDGTRLSIL.

In DNA, the CDR3 is TGCGCCAGCAGCAGCAACACCGGGGAGCTGTTTTTT. Protein sequence: CASSSNTGELFF. The J gene is TRBJ2-2, the V gene TRBV5-1; unclear D gene. The germline V gene has CDR1 SGHRS and CDR2 YFSETQ. With 4 bases removed from V and 2 bases from J, the gap between germline ends came to 3 bases. The CDR3 loop spans 12 amino acids.

The count of this clone is one. The gene calls are TRBV27 and TRBJ2-1, with a possible D match to TRBD1 (5 bases). The germline V gene encodes CDR1 MNHEY and CDR2 SMNVEV (reference sequence). This CDR3 spans 13 amino acids. V gave up 5 bases and J gave up 0 bases, with 5 bases separating them. The CDR3 bases are TGTGCCAGCAGTGACAGCTCCTACAATGAGCAGTTCTTC. It yields the protein CASSDSSYNEQFF.

The rearrangement joins TRBV4-2 to TRBJ1-2, with TRBD1 matching over 9 bases. J lost 7 bases, V lost 3 bases, and 12 bases had no gene match. The CDR3 length is 16 residues. Looked up from germline, CDR1 is LGHNA and CDR2 is YNFKEQ. Here the CDR3 reads CASSHPSIGTGSGYTF. The CDR3 DNA sequence: TGTGCCAGCAGCCATCCGAGTATCGGGACAGGGTCTGGCTACACCTTC.

V usage is TRBV29-1 and J usage is TRBJ2-2, with 14 nucleotides matching TRBD2. Germline CDR1 reads SQVTM; CDR2 reads ANQGSEA. CDR3 length: 17 amino acids. The V gene end was trimmed by 4 bases and the J gene end by 4 bases; junction bases not matched to a gene: 8. In nucleotides, the CDR3 is TGCAGCGTTGCAGGGACTAGCGGGAGTATCCGCACCGGGGAGCTGTTTTTT. Translation gives CSVAGTSGSIRTGELFF.

The rearrangement uses TRBV7-2 and TRBJ2-3, with TRBD2 matching 12 bases. Germline V CDR1 and CDR2: SGHTA, FQGNSA. Trimming removed 5 bases from V and 1 base from J; junction bases left unmatched: 4. The CDR3 extends over 16 amino acids. The DNA of the CDR3 is TGTGCCAGCAGCCCTTGGACTAGCGGGGGCACAGATACGCAGTATTTT. Translating gives CASSPWTSGGTDTQYF. Based on the CDR3 plus reference TRBV7-2 and TRBJ2-3, the full variable domain is GAGVSQSPSNKVTEKGKDVELRCDPISGHTALYWYRQSLGQGLEFLIYFQGNSAPDKSGLPSDRFSAERTGGSVSTLTIQRTQQEDSAVYLCASSPWTSGGTDTQYFGPGTRLTVL.

This sequence joins TRBV5-4 and TRBJ2-3; possibly TRBD2 for D (7 bases). Germline CDR1 is SGHNT and CDR2 is YYREEE (reference sequence). This CDR3 is 16 amino acids long. Trimming pared 0 bases from V and 5 bases from J, leaving 16 bases between. The CDR3 protein is CASSLEGGARRDTQYF. CDR3 nucleotides: TGTGCCAGCAGCTTGGAGGGGGGGGCCCGTAGAGATACGCAGTATTTT.

This clone was seen a few times. The chain links TRBV7-8 to TRBJ2-2; D perhaps matches TRBD1 (6 bases). The CDR3 contains 16 residues. V was cut by 5 bases and J by 4 bases, with 17 bases left in between. Germline CDR1 and CDR2: SGHVS and FQNEAQ. CDR3 nucleotide sequence: TGTGCCAGCAGCAGTAAGCCACAGGGAATCACCGGGGAGCTGTTTTTT. As protein: CASSSKPQGITGELFF.

The V and J genes are TRBV28 and TRBJ2-5, with D perhaps TRBD1 (5 bases). The CDR3 consists of 12 residues. The V end was cut by 9 bases, the J end by 2 bases, with 10 bases between. Germline V CDR1 and CDR2: MDHEN, SYDVKM. The CDR3 spells CASDRAQETQYF. The CDR3 nucleotides read TGTGCCAGTGACAGAGCGCAAGAGACCCAGTACTTC.

The rearrangement joins TRBV6-1 to TRBJ2-7; 8 positions agree with TRBD1. V dropped 9 bases and J dropped 3; count of bases not matched to a gene: 13. The CDR3 runs to 15 residues. Per germline, CDR1 MNHNS and CDR2 SASEGT. The CDR3 DNA is TGTGCCAGTACTAATAAGGGACAGGACATCTACGAGCAGTACTTC. It encodes CASTNKGQDIYEQYF.

V and J are TRBV5-8 and TRBJ2-7; the match to TRBD1 covers 8 bases. Germline CDR1 SGHTS, CDR2 YDEGEE. The V and J ends lost 6 bases and 3 bases, in that order; junction bases with no gene match: 14. The CDR3 is 16 residues long. The CDR3 DNA sequence: TGTGCCAGCAACTTCTACCTGGGACAGGTTATCTACGAGCAGTACTTC. The encoded protein is CASNFYLGQVIYEQYF.

The rearrangement uses TRBV6-1 and TRBJ1-5; TRBD1 agrees at 9 bases. The germline gives CDR1 MNHNS, CDR2 SASEGT. Trimming removed 3 bases from V and 2 bases from J; junction bases left unmatched: 8. This CDR3 contains 17 residues. The CDR3 nucleotides are TGTGCCAGCAGTGACCAGACAGGGGGATTTCGCAATCAGCCCCAGCATTTT. This codes for CASSDQTGGFRNQPQHF.

The genes are TRBV30 and TRBJ2-1; TRBD2 aligns across 9 bases. This CDR3 region has 15 residues. Trimming cost V 2 bases and J 2 bases; bases outside gene matches: 4. Germline lookup yields CDR1 GTSNPN and CDR2 SVGIG (reference sequence). The CDR3 DNA follows: TGTGCCTGGAGTCCGACTAGCGGTACCTACAATGAGCAGTTCTTC. Protein: CAWSPTSGTYNEQFF. The full variable domain, in which reference TRBV30 and TRBJ2-1 provide the parts outside the CDR3, is SQTIHQWPATLVQPVGSPLSLECTVEGTSNPNLYWYRQAAGRGLQLLFYSVGIGQISSEVPQNLSASRPQDRQFILSSKKLLLSDSGFYLCAWSPTSGTYNEQFFGPGTRLTVL.

The chain combines TRBV25-1 with TRBJ1-1; TRBD1 matches 9 bases. The CDR3 is made up of 16 amino acids. CDR1 is MGHDK and CDR2 is SYGVNS in the germline V gene. V shed 3 bases, J shed 0 bases, and the junction held 5 bases outside the gene matches. CDR3 nucleotides: TGTGCCAGCAGTGAGGGGACAGGGCTTATGAACACTGAAGCTTTCTTT. Protein: CASSEGTGLMNTEAFF.

V is TRBV5-4 and J is TRBJ1-1; D uncertain. The V end lost 0 bases, the J end lost 2 bases, and 11 bases lay between the germline ends. The CDR3 has 15 residues. The germline CDR1 and CDR2 sequences are SGHNT and YYREEE (reference sequence). The CDR3 is CASSLAGRANTEAFF. CDR3 DNA sequence: TGTGCCAGCAGCTTGGCCGGGAGAGCAAACACTGAAGCTTTCTTT.

V gene TRBV7-6 combines with J gene TRBJ1-4; possible D gene TRBD1, 5 bases. Germline CDR1 reads SGHVS; CDR2 reads FNYEAQ. V gave up 3 bases and J gave up 8 bases, with 13 bases separating them. The CDR3 is 14 residues long. CDR3 in DNA: TGTGCCAGCAGCTTGGACCGGAGGGGCGAAAAACTGTTTTTT. It codes for CASSLDRRGEKLFF.

The chain recombines TRBV29-1 with TRBJ2-7; TRBD2 might be the D (6 bases). CDR3 size: 11 residues. The germline V gene encodes CDR1 SQVTM and CDR2 ANQGSEA. With 6 bases removed from V and 9 bases from J, the gap between germline ends came to 15 bases. CDR3 loop: CSVAEGSGQYF. The CDR3 nucleotides are TGCAGCGTCGCGGAGGGGTCGGGGCAGTACTTC.

This chain connects TRBV4-1 to TRBJ1-1; D uncertain. The CDR3 totals 16 residues. Germline CDR1 and CDR2: MGHRA and YSYEKL. V lost 2 bases and J 5 bases, leaving 18 bases between the germline ends. This CDR3 reads CASSQSGISGSTEAFF. DNA for the CDR3: TGCGCCAGCAGCCAATCGGGTATTTCTGGATCTACTGAAGCTTTCTTT.

The chain employs TRBV14 and TRBJ1-2; 8 nucleotides match TRBD1. The J segment lost 0 bases and the V segment lost 2 bases, leaving 20 bases of the junction unmatched. Germline values: CDR1 SGHDN, CDR2 FVKESK. The CDR3 extends over 21 amino acids. The CDR3 is CASSQYHPGQGYHSANYGYTF. The CDR3 DNA is TGTGCCAGCAGCCAATACCACCCCGGACAGGGATATCATTCAGCTAACTATGGCTACACCTTC.